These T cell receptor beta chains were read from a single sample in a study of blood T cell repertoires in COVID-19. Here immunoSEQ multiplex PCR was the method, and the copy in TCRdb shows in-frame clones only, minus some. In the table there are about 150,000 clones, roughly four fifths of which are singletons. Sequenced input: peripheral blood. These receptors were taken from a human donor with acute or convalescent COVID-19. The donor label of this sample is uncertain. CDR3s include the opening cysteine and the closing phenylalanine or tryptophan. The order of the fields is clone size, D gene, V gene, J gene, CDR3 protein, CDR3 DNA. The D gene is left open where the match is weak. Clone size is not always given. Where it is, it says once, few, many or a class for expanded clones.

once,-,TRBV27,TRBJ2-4,CAGLGRSKNIQYF,TGTGCCGGCCTGGGCAGGTCCAAAAACATTCAGTACTTC
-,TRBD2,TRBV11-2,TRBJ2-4,CASSVSSGGGEAVNIQYF,TGTGCCAGCAGCGTTTCTAGCGGGGGGGGCGAGGCGGTAAACATTCAGTACTTC
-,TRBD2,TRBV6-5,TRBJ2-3,CASIREGGTTDTQYF,TGTGCCAGCATACGGGAGGGCGGGACGACAGATACGCAGTATTTT
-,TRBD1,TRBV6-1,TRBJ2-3,CASSEPRDRGLHTQYF,TGTGCCAGCAGTGAACCGAGGGACAGGGGTCTGCATACGCAGTATTTT
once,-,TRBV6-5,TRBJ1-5,CASSSVGSQPQHF,TGTGCCAGCAGCTCGGTCGGTTCTCAGCCCCAGCATTTT
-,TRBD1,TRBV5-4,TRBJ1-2,CASGEGQGAGYGYTF,TGTGCCAGCGGGGAGGGGCAGGGGGCCGGATATGGCTACACCTTC
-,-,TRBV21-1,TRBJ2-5,CASSLEGLARETQYF,TGTGCCAGCAGCCTCGAAGGACTAGCCCGTGAGACCCAGTACTTC
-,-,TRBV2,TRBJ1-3,CASSEGRPLRGNTIYF,TGTGCCAGCAGTGAAGGTAGACCCTTGAGGGGAAACACCATATATTTT
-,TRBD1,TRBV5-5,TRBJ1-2,CASSDEGQRYGYTF,TGTGCCAGCAGCGATGAGGGACAGCGCTATGGCTACACCTTC
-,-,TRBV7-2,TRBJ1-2,CASSLGVNYGYTF,TGTGCCAGCAGCCTAGGCGTTAACTATGGCTACACCTTC
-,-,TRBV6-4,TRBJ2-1,CASSVFLAPYNEQFF,TGTGCCAGCAGTGTCTTTCTAGCCCCCTACAATGAGCAGTTCTTC
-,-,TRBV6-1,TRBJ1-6,CASSGGFRGPTTFLVF,TGTGCCAGCAGTGGGGGATTCAGGGGCCCGACAACTTTCCTGGTCTTT
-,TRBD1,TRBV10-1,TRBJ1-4,CASSGTGTGRRKETNEKLFF,TGCGCCAGCAGCGGAACCGGGACAGGGAGGAGGAAAGAAACTAATGAAAAACTGTTTTTT
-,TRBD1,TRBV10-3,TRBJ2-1,CAISQTGESYNEQFF,TGTGCCATCAGTCAGACAGGGGAGAGCTACAATGAGCAGTTCTTC
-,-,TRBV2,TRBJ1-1,CASGAGSFF,TGTGCCAGTGGGGCGGGGTCTTTCTTT
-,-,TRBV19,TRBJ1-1,CASSTTADTEAFF,TGTGCCAGTAGTACAACCGCGGACACTGAAGCTTTCTTT
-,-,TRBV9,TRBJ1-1,CASSEAKIRGTEAFF,TGTGCCAGCAGCGAGGCGAAGATTAGGGGCACTGAAGCTTTCTTT
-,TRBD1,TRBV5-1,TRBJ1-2,CASSGDRADGYTF,TGCGCCAGCAGCGGGGACAGGGCCGATGGCTACACCTTC
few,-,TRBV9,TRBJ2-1,CASSVGGGTPGEQFF,TGTGCCAGCAGCGTAGGTGGGGGGACCCCGGGGGAGCAGTTCTTC
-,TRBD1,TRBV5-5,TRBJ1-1,CASSFQQGMGTEAFF,TGTGCCAGCAGCTTCCAACAGGGGATGGGCACTGAAGCTTTCTTT
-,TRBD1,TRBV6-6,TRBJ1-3,CASSTDRGDGNTIYF,TGTGCCAGCAGTACAGACAGGGGAGATGGAAACACCATATATTTT
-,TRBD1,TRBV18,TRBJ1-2,CASSPTGFRNGYTF,TGTGCCAGCTCACCGACAGGGTTTCGGAATGGCTACACCTTC
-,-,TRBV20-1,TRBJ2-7,CSAQTVDEQYF,TGCAGTGCTCAGACTGTGGACGAGCAGTACTTC
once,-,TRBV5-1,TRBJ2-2,CASSSKETLNTGELFF,TGCGCCAGCAGCTCCAAAGAGACACTGAACACCGGGGAGCTGTTTTTT
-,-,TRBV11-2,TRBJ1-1,CASSLVRNTEAFF,TGTGCCAGCAGCTTGGTTAGGAACACTGAAGCTTTCTTT
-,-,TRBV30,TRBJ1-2,CAWSKGNYGYTF,TGTGCCTGGAGCAAGGGGAACTATGGCTACACCTTC
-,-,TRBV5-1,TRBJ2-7,CASSTMTSSYEQYF,TGCGCCAGCAGCACCATGACTAGCTCCTACGAGCAGTACTTC